These T cell receptor beta chains were read from a single sample in a study of blood T cell repertoires in COVID-19. Libraries were prepared by immunoSEQ multiplex PCR; TCRdb keeps only in-frame clonotypes and omits some of them. The data show about 98,000 clones, 80% to 90% seen once. Sample: peripheral blood. All receptors come from a middle-aged man with active or convalescent COVID-19. Each CDR3 is given with its conserved first and last residue. A D gene is named only where the DNA matches it firmly. Only part of the rows carry a size: once, few, many, or a class if the clone is expanded.

d_call: NA; clone_size: NA; j_call: TRBJ2-3; v_call: TRBV24-1; cdr3_aa: CATSDFSLPDTQYF; cdr3_nt: TGTGCCACCAGTGATTTCTCCCTTCCAGATACGCAGTATTTT
d_call: TRBD1; clone_size: once; j_call: TRBJ2-1; v_call: TRBV3-1/TRBV3-2; cdr3_aa: CASSQQQGERFF; cdr3_nt: TGTGCCAGCAGCCAACAACAGGGGGAACGGTTCTTC
d_call: NA; clone_size: NA; j_call: TRBJ1-2; v_call: TRBV6-2/TRBV6-3; cdr3_aa: CASSYSAGENYGYTF; cdr3_nt: TGTGCCAGCAGTTACTCGGCGGGGGAGAACTATGGCTACACCTTC
d_call: TRBD1; clone_size: NA; j_call: TRBJ1-4; v_call: TRBV25-1; cdr3_aa: CASSEGQGKLFF; cdr3_nt: TGTGCCAGCAGTGAGGGACAGGGTAAACTGTTTTTT
d_call: TRBD1; clone_size: NA; j_call: TRBJ1-5; v_call: TRBV6-4; cdr3_aa: CAPLPGQTKYSNQPQHF; cdr3_nt: TGTGCTCCGCTCCCGGGACAGACGAAGTATAGCAATCAGCCCCAGCATTTT
d_call: TRBD2; clone_size: NA; j_call: TRBJ2-3; v_call: TRBV7-2; cdr3_aa: CASSRGGGGPSTDTQYF; cdr3_nt: TGTGCCAGCAGCCGTGGCGGGGGGGGACCTAGCACAGATACGCAGTATTTT
d_call: TRBD2; clone_size: NA; j_call: TRBJ2-2; v_call: TRBV6-2/TRBV6-3; cdr3_aa: CASSLAGGSGELFF; cdr3_nt: TGTGCCAGCAGCCTGGCGGGGGGCTCCGGGGAGCTGTTTTTT
d_call: NA; clone_size: NA; j_call: TRBJ2-5; v_call: TRBV7-9; cdr3_aa: CASSLEFQGLETQYF; cdr3_nt: TGTGCCAGCAGCTTAGAGTTTCAGGGGCTGGAGACCCAGTACTTC
d_call: TRBD2; clone_size: once; j_call: TRBJ2-7; v_call: TRBV19; cdr3_aa: CASRSSGGPYEQYF; cdr3_nt: TGTGCCAGTCGGTCTAGCGGGGGCCCTTACGAGCAGTACTTC
d_call: NA; clone_size: once; j_call: TRBJ2-2; v_call: TRBV18; cdr3_aa: CASSSTSTGELFF; cdr3_nt: TGTGCCAGCTCTTCGACTAGTACCGGGGAGCTGTTTTTT
d_call: TRBD2; clone_size: NA; j_call: TRBJ2-5; v_call: TRBV5-6; cdr3_aa: CASSSLAEETQYF; cdr3_nt: TGTGCCAGCAGTTCTCTAGCGGAAGAGACCCAGTACTTC
d_call: NA; clone_size: NA; j_call: TRBJ2-7; v_call: TRBV5-1; cdr3_aa: CASSLYGPGFGYEQYF; cdr3_nt: TGCGCCAGCAGCTTATACGGACCGGGATTCGGCTACGAGCAGTACTTC
d_call: NA; clone_size: NA; j_call: TRBJ1-5; v_call: TRBV7-2; cdr3_aa: CASSLYFGRDQPQHF; cdr3_nt: TGTGCCAGCAGCTTATACTTCGGCCGGGATCAGCCCCAGCATTTT
d_call: TRBD1; clone_size: NA; j_call: TRBJ2-5; v_call: TRBV2; cdr3_aa: CASRGGQGSRETQYF; cdr3_nt: TGTGCCAGCAGAGGGGGACAGGGAAGTAGGGAGACCCAGTACTTC
d_call: NA; clone_size: NA; j_call: TRBJ2-7; v_call: TRBV18; cdr3_aa: CASSRAGGYEQYF; cdr3_nt: TGTGCCAGCTCACGCGCAGGAGGGTACGAGCAGTACTTC
d_call: NA; clone_size: NA; j_call: TRBJ2-7; v_call: TRBV4-2; cdr3_aa: CASSQVAGQPYEQYF; cdr3_nt: TGTGCCAGCAGCCAAGTCGCCGGACAACCCTACGAGCAGTACTTC
d_call: TRBD1; clone_size: NA; j_call: TRBJ1-5; v_call: TRBV2; cdr3_aa: CASSEFGDRESNQPQHF; cdr3_nt: TGTGCCAGCAGTGAATTCGGGGACAGGGAAAGCAATCAGCCCCAGCATTTT
d_call: TRBD1; clone_size: NA; j_call: TRBJ2-1; v_call: TRBV5-4; cdr3_aa: CASSHGGTGGNEQFF; cdr3_nt: TGTGCCAGCAGCCACGGTGGGACAGGGGGAAATGAGCAGTTCTTC
d_call: NA; clone_size: NA; j_call: TRBJ1-2; v_call: TRBV7-8; cdr3_aa: CASSSEPTAYGYTF; cdr3_nt: TGTGCCAGCAGCTCTGAACCGACAGCCTATGGCTACACCTTC
d_call: NA; clone_size: NA; j_call: TRBJ2-1; v_call: TRBV13; cdr3_aa: CASSLRGSSYNEQFF; cdr3_nt: TGTGCCAGCAGCCTGAGGGGGAGCTCCTACAATGAGCAGTTCTTC
d_call: NA; clone_size: NA; j_call: TRBJ2-7; v_call: TRBV15; cdr3_aa: CATSRASSPRGEQYF; cdr3_nt: TGTGCCACCAGCAGAGCAAGTTCCCCAAGGGGCGAGCAGTACTTC
d_call: NA; clone_size: NA; j_call: TRBJ1-3; v_call: TRBV12-3/TRBV12-4; cdr3_aa: CASSLSLGNTIYF; cdr3_nt: TGTGCCAGCAGTTTAAGCCTTGGAAACACCATATATTTT
d_call: TRBD1; clone_size: few; j_call: TRBJ1-5; v_call: TRBV6-5; cdr3_aa: CASSFVQGAGQPQHF; cdr3_nt: TGTGCCAGCAGTTTTGTACAGGGGGCAGGACAGCCCCAGCATTTT
d_call: TRBD1; clone_size: NA; j_call: TRBJ2-1; v_call: TRBV6-5; cdr3_aa: CASSRDRGSYEQFF; cdr3_nt: TGTGCCAGCAGCAGGGACAGGGGAAGCTATGAGCAGTTCTTC
d_call: NA; clone_size: NA; j_call: TRBJ1-3; v_call: TRBV6-2/TRBV6-3; cdr3_aa: CASGRAGSGNTIYF; cdr3_nt: TGTGCCAGCGGCCGGGCCGGATCGGGAAACACCATATATTTT
d_call: NA; clone_size: NA; j_call: TRBJ1-5; v_call: TRBV5-6; cdr3_aa: CASSPDGGDQPQHF; cdr3_nt: TGTGCCAGCAGCCCCGACGGCGGAGATCAGCCCCAGCATTTT
d_call: TRBD2; clone_size: few; j_call: TRBJ2-1; v_call: TRBV3-1/TRBV3-2; cdr3_aa: CASSPTSGGTVEQFF; cdr3_nt: TGTGCCAGCAGCCCGACTAGCGGGGGAACGGTTGAGCAGTTCTTC
d_call: TRBD1; clone_size: NA; j_call: TRBJ1-1; v_call: TRBV6-2/TRBV6-3; cdr3_aa: CASSRQGNTEAFF; cdr3_nt: TGTGCCAGCAGTCGACAGGGAAACACTGAAGCTTTCTTT
d_call: NA; clone_size: once; j_call: TRBJ2-5; v_call: TRBV19; cdr3_aa: CASSRIGFGETQYF; cdr3_nt: TGTGCCAGTAGTAGAATCGGGTTTGGCGAGACCCAGTACTTC
d_call: NA; clone_size: NA; j_call: TRBJ1-2; v_call: TRBV5-5; cdr3_aa: CASSLVAGYSYGYTF; cdr3_nt: TGTGCCAGCAGCTTGGTAGCGGGTTATAGCTATGGCTACACCTTC
d_call: TRBD1; clone_size: few; j_call: TRBJ1-4; v_call: TRBV4-1; cdr3_aa: CASSQKPTGGKTTNEKLFF; cdr3_nt: TGCGCCAGCAGCCAGAAACCGACAGGGGGAAAGACGACTAATGAAAAACTGTTTTTT
d_call: TRBD1; clone_size: NA; j_call: TRBJ1-5; v_call: TRBV6-2/TRBV6-3; cdr3_aa: CASSYSGTGGQPQHF; cdr3_nt: TGTGCCAGCAGTTACTCTGGGACAGGGGGTCAGCCCCAGCATTTT
d_call: NA; clone_size: once; j_call: TRBJ1-2; v_call: TRBV6-6; cdr3_aa: CASNNRVSNYGYTF; cdr3_nt: TGTGCCAGCAATAACAGGGTATCTAACTATGGCTACACCTTC
d_call: TRBD2; clone_size: once; j_call: TRBJ2-1; v_call: TRBV4-3; cdr3_aa: CASSQEPGLATNEQFF; cdr3_nt: TGCGCCAGCAGCCAAGAACCGGGACTAGCTACCAATGAGCAGTTCTTC
d_call: NA; clone_size: NA; j_call: TRBJ2-5; v_call: TRBV19; cdr3_aa: CASSFLGGPETQYF; cdr3_nt: TGTGCCAGTAGTTTCCTTGGGGGCCCAGAGACCCAGTACTTC
d_call: TRBD1; clone_size: NA; j_call: TRBJ1-3; v_call: TRBV3-1/TRBV3-2; cdr3_aa: CASSQAKGGPSSGNTIYF; cdr3_nt: TGTGCCAGCAGCCAAGCGAAAGGGGGCCCTAGCTCTGGAAACACCATATATTTT
d_call: TRBD1; clone_size: NA; j_call: TRBJ1-2; v_call: TRBV18; cdr3_aa: CASSPGQGAFRPF; cdr3_nt: TGTGCCAGCTCACCGGGACAGGGCGCCTTCCGACCCTTC
d_call: NA; clone_size: NA; j_call: TRBJ1-6; v_call: TRBV9; cdr3_aa: CASTKSGTSSSPLHF; cdr3_nt: TGTGCCAGCACCAAATCAGGGACATCTTCTTCACCCCTCCACTTT
d_call: NA; clone_size: NA; j_call: TRBJ1-1; v_call: TRBV7-3; cdr3_aa: CASSSGGMSEAFF; cdr3_nt: TGTGCCAGCAGCTCGGGGGGAATGTCTGAAGCTTTCTTT
d_call: TRBD2; clone_size: few; j_call: TRBJ2-7; v_call: TRBV7-2; cdr3_aa: CASSSSRLAGTYEQYF; cdr3_nt: TGTGCCAGCAGCTCTTCCCGACTAGCGGGGACCTACGAGCAGTACTTC
d_call: NA; clone_size: NA; j_call: TRBJ2-5; v_call: TRBV19; cdr3_aa: CASRRTAQETQYF; cdr3_nt: TGTGCCAGTAGGAGGACAGCGCAAGAGACCCAGTACTTC
d_call: TRBD1; clone_size: NA; j_call: TRBJ1-2; v_call: TRBV5-8; cdr3_aa: CASLTGDYGYTF; cdr3_nt: TGTGCCAGCTTGACAGGGGACTATGGCTACACCTTC
d_call: TRBD1; clone_size: NA; j_call: TRBJ1-2; v_call: TRBV19; cdr3_aa: CASSLQGEDGYTF; cdr3_nt: TGTGCCAGTAGTCTACAGGGGGAGGATGGCTACACCTTC
d_call: TRBD2; clone_size: NA; j_call: TRBJ2-1; v_call: TRBV9; cdr3_aa: CASSSRGGVYNEQFF; cdr3_nt: TGTGCCAGCAGCTCACGCGGGGGGGTTTACAATGAGCAGTTCTTC
d_call: NA; clone_size: NA; j_call: TRBJ1-4; v_call: TRBV3-1/TRBV3-2; cdr3_aa: CASSQRTATNEKLFF; cdr3_nt: TGTGCCAGCAGCCAGCGGACAGCAACTAATGAAAAACTGTTTTTT
d_call: NA; clone_size: NA; j_call: TRBJ1-2; v_call: TRBV14; cdr3_aa: CASSRQGGYTF; cdr3_nt: TGTGCCAGCAGCCGGCAGGGTGGCTACACCTTC
d_call: NA; clone_size: once; j_call: TRBJ1-2; v_call: TRBV25-1; cdr3_aa: CASSERGGDYGYTF; cdr3_nt: TGTGCCAGCAGTGAACGGGGGGGCGACTATGGCTACACCTTC
d_call: TRBD1; clone_size: NA; j_call: TRBJ1-6; v_call: TRBV10-3; cdr3_aa: CAIRGSGTGLRSPLHF; cdr3_nt: TGTGCCATCAGAGGCTCCGGGACAGGGCTGCGTTCACCCCTCCACTTT
d_call: TRBD1; clone_size: NA; j_call: TRBJ1-4; v_call: TRBV6-1; cdr3_aa: CASSEAGTGGKKLFF; cdr3_nt: TGTGCCAGCAGTGAGGCCGGGACAGGGGGAAAGAAACTGTTTTTT
d_call: TRBD1; clone_size: NA; j_call: TRBJ2-2; v_call: TRBV6-5; cdr3_aa: CASRGQGGLTGELFF; cdr3_nt: TGTGCCAGTAGGGGACAGGGGGGACTCACCGGGGAGCTGTTTTTT
d_call: TRBD1; clone_size: NA; j_call: TRBJ2-7; v_call: TRBV6-1; cdr3_aa: CASSEKAGTGGFHEQYF; cdr3_nt: TGTGCCAGCAGTGAAAAGGCCGGGACAGGGGGTTTTCACGAGCAGTACTTC
d_call: NA; clone_size: once; j_call: TRBJ2-7; v_call: TRBV7-9; cdr3_aa: CASSSATGFYEQYF; cdr3_nt: TGTGCCAGCAGCTCAGCCACAGGGTTCTACGAGCAGTACTTC
d_call: NA; clone_size: NA; j_call: TRBJ1-6; v_call: TRBV7-2; cdr3_aa: CASSLDAGGSPLHF; cdr3_nt: TGTGCCAGCAGCTTAGATGCGGGTGGATCACCCCTCCACTTT